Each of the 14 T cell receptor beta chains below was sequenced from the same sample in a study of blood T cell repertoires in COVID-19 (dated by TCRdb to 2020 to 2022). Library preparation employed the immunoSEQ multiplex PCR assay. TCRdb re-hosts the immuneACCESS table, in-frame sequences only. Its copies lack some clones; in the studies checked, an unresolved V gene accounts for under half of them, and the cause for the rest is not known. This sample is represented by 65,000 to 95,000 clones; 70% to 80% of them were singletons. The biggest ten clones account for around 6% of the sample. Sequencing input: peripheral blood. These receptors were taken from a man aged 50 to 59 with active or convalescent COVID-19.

The CDR3 DNA reads as TGTGCCAGTAGTATGAGGAGGAACACTGAAGCTTTCTTT. This gives the protein CASSMRRNTEAFF. The chain uses TRBV19 and TRBJ1-1, with D hard to call. The CDR3 is made up of 13 amino acids. The germline V gene encodes CDR1 LNHDA and CDR2 SQIVND (reference sequence). Trimming took off 3 bases at V and 1 base at J, with 6 bases between the two ends. Looking up the rest from reference TRBV19 and TRBJ1-1 gives the full variable domain: DGGITQSPKYLFRKEGQNVTLSCEQNLNHDAMYWYRQDPGQGLRLIYYSQIVNDFQKGDIAEGYSVSREKKESFPLTVTSAQKNPTAFYLCASSMRRNTEAFFGQGTRLTVV.

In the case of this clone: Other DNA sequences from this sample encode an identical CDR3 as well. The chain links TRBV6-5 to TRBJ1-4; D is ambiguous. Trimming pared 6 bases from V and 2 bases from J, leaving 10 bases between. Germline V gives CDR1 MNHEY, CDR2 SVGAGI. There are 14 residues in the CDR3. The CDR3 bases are TGTGCCAGCAGCTATCGAGCGACTAATGAAAAACTGTTTTTT. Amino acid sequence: CASSYRATNEKLFF.

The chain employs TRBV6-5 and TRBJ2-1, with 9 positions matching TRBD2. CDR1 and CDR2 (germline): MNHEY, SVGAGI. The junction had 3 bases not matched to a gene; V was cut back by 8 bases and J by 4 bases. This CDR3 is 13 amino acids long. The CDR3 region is CASGAGGYNEQFF. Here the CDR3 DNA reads TGTGCCAGCGGGGCGGGGGGGTACAATGAGCAGTTCTTC.

The CDR3 region is CASSLTGGNTEAFF. For the CDR3, the DNA is TGTGCCAGCAGCTTAACAGGGGGTAACACTGAAGCTTTCTTT. The rearrangement joins TRBV11-3 to TRBJ1-1, with 8 bases matching TRBD1. CDR1 and CDR2 (germline): SGHNT, YENEEA. V shed 2 bases and J 2 bases; nucleotides not matched to a gene: 1. This CDR3 contains 14 residues.

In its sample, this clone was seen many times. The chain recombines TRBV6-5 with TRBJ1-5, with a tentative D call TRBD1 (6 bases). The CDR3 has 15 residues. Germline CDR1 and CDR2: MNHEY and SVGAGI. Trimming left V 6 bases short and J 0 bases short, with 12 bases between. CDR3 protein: CASRPQGNSNQPQHF. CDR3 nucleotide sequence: TGTGCCAGCAGACCCCAGGGGAATAGCAATCAGCCCCAGCATTTT.

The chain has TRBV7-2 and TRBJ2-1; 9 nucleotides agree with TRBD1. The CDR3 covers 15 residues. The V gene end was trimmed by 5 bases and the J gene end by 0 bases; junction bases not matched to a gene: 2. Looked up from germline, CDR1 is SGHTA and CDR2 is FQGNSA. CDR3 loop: CASSRGQGSYNEQFF. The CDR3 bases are TGTGCCAGCAGCCGGGGACAGGGCTCCTACAATGAGCAGTTCTTC.

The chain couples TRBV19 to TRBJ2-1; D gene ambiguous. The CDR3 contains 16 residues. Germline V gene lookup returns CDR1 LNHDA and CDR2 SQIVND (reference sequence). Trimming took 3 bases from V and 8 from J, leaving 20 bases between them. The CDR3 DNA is TGTGCCAGTAGTATTATTTGGTCTACCTCGGGTCATGAGCAGTTCTTC. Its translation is CASSIIWSTSGHEQFF.

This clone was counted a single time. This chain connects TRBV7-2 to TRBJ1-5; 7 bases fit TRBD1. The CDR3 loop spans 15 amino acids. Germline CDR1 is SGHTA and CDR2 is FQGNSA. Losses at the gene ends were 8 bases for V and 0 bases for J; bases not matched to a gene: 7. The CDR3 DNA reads TGTGCCAGCCTGTTGGCAGGGGGTAGCAATCAGCCCCAGCATTTT. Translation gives CASLLAGGSNQPQHF.

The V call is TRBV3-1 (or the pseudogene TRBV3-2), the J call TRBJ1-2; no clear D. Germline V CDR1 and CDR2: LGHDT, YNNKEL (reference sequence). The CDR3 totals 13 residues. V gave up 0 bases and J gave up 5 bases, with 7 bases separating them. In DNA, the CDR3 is TGTGCCAGCAGCCAAGATCCGGGGTATGGCTACACCTTC. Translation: CASSQDPGYGYTF.

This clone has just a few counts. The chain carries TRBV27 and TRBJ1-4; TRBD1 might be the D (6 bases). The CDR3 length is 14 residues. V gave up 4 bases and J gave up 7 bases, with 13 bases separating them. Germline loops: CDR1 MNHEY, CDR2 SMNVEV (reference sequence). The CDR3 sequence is CASSSTGAAEKLFF. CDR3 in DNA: TGTGCCAGCAGTTCGACAGGAGCGGCTGAAAAACTGTTTTTT.

The chain's CDR3 is CATRGQLNTGELFF. The CDR3 DNA reads TGTGCCACCAGAGGACAGCTTAACACCGGGGAGCTGTTTTTT. The chain carries TRBV24-1 and TRBJ2-2; D possibly corresponds to TRBD1 (6 bases). Trimming took 7 bases from V and 2 from J, leaving 10 bases between them. Germline V gives CDR1 KGHDR, CDR2 SFDVKD. The CDR3 extends over 14 amino acids.

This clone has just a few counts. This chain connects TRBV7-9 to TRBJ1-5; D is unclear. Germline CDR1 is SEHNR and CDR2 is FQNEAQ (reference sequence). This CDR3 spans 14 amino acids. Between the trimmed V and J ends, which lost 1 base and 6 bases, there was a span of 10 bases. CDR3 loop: CASSLGEAVQPQHF. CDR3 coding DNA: TGTGCCAGCAGCTTAGGAGAGGCGGTTCAGCCCCAGCATTTT.

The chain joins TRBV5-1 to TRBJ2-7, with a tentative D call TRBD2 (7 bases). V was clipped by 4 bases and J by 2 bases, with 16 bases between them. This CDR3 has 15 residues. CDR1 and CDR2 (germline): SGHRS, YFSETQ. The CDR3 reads CASSPLTGGPYEQYF. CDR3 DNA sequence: TGCGCCAGCAGCCCATTAACGGGGGGCCCCTACGAGCAGTACTTC.

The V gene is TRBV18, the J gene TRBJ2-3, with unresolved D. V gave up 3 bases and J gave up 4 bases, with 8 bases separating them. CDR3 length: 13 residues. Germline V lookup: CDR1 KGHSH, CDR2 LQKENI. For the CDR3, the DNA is TGTGCCAGCTCACCTACAAGTCCAGATACGCAGTATTTT. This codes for CASSPTSPDTQYF. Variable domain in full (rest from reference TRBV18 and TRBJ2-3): NAGVMQNPRHLVRRRGQEARLRCSPMKGHSHVYWYRQLPEEGLKFMVYLQKENIIDESGMPKERFSAEFPKEGPSILRIQQVVRGDSAAYFCASSPTSPDTQYFGPGTRLTVL.